This T cell receptor (beta chain) was identified in a study of post-analysis software for immune sequencing data. Study-wide results and limits: Batch-mates among the samples co-clustered strongly by F measure. In patients, TRBV5-6, TRBV5-1 and TRBV20-1 belonged to roughly 5 TRBV segments found more frequently than in controls.

Unique molecular identifiers featured in each of the TCR beta cDNA libraries. TCRdb ran MiXCR on the PCR reads and lists one entry per CDR3 protein. The sample contains hundreds of thousands of distinct CDR3 sequences, about 44% of which appear only once. Concerning this clonotype: The target antigen is unknown.

V gave up 2 bases and J gave up 3 bases, with 10 bases separating them. There are 14 residues in the CDR3. The specimen was blood. The receptor was isolated from a girl aged 5 to 17 with multiple sclerosis. This sequence joins TRBV12-3 or TRBV12-4 and TRBJ1-1; TRBD1 might be the D (5 bases). The DNA for the CDR3 is TGTGCCAGCAGTTTACGGTTCAGGGACACTGAAGCTTTCTTT. Translating it yields CASSLRFRDTEAFF.